These T cell receptor beta chains were read from a single sample in a study of T cell responses to AZD1222 COVID-19 vaccine. The assay was immunoSEQ multiplex PCR, and TCRdb's table has in-frame clones only and misses some. The repertoire holds tens of thousands of clones, with around 81% as singletons. Sequenced here: peripheral blood, sampled 28 days after the second AZD1222 dose. The receptors were sampled from an adult who received the AZD1222 COVID-19 vaccine. Each CDR3 is given with its conserved first and last residue. A D gene is named only where the DNA matches it firmly. Rows give clone size only sometimes, using once, few, many, or a class for an expanded clone.

abundance	v_gene	j_gene	d_gene	CDR3aa	CDR3nt
-	TRBV6-6	TRBJ2-5	TRBD2	CASRRGSSGQETQYF	TGTGCCAGCAGACGCGGCTCTAGCGGGCAAGAGACCCAGTACTTC
-	TRBV27	TRBJ2-2	TRBD1	CASSLGQGIGTGELFF	TGTGCCAGCAGTCTAGGACAGGGGATCGGCACCGGGGAGCTGTTTTTT
-	TRBV29-1	TRBJ2-7	-	CSVELRSGAGHYEQYF	TGCAGCGTTGAATTGCGATCGGGAGCGGGACACTACGAGCAGTACTTC
-	TRBV29-1	TRBJ2-1	-	CSGKIGGLGEQFF	TGCAGCGGGAAAATCGGGGGGCTGGGCGAGCAGTTCTTC
-	TRBV18	TRBJ2-1	TRBD2	CASSPQGTMSDEQFF	TGTGCCAGCTCACCACAGGGGACTATGAGTGATGAGCAGTTCTTC
-	TRBV28	TRBJ2-7	TRBD2	CASTGLAGPYEQYF	TGTGCCAGCACAGGACTAGCGGGGCCCTACGAGCAGTACTTC
-	TRBV6-5	TRBJ1-5	TRBD1	CASRPPSQGVQPQHF	TGTGCCAGCAGGCCCCCGTCCCAGGGGGTTCAGCCCCAGCATTTT
few	TRBV11-1	TRBJ1-1	-	CASSKTWTEAFF	TGTGCCAGCAGCAAAACCTGGACTGAAGCTTTCTTT
-	TRBV28	TRBJ2-7	-	CASSLFQGGVNEQYF	TGTGCCAGCAGTTTATTCCAGGGAGGTGTCAACGAGCAGTACTTC
-	TRBV7-9	TRBJ2-1	TRBD2	CASNALRTSGSSYEQFF	TGTGCCAGCAACGCTTTACGGACTAGCGGGAGTTCGTATGAGCAGTTCTTC
-	TRBV9	TRBJ2-1	-	CASSVGRAGLYNEQFF	TGTGCCAGCAGCGTAGGGCGAGCGGGCCTATACAATGAGCAGTTCTTC
-	TRBV19	TRBJ2-2	-	CASSARGGGLPGELFF	TGTGCCAGTAGTGCCCGGGGAGGGGGCCTCCCCGGGGAGCTGTTTTTT
-	TRBV9	TRBJ2-1	TRBD2	CASSVEGLAHNEQFF	TGTGCCAGCAGCGTAGAGGGACTAGCGCACAATGAGCAGTTCTTC
-	TRBV28	TRBJ1-1	-	CASSGMGGTEAFF	TGTGCCAGCAGTGGGATGGGGGGAACTGAAGCTTTCTTT
few	TRBV30	TRBJ1-2	-	CAWSRGNGYTF	TGTGCCTGGTCCAGGGGAAATGGCTACACCTTC
-	TRBV27	TRBJ1-1	-	CATRGGVNTEAFF	TGTGCCACCCGAGGTGGGGTTAACACTGAAGCTTTCTTT
-	TRBV30	TRBJ2-3	-	CAREAGGTDTQYF	TGTGCTAGGGAAGCAGGGGGCACAGATACGCAGTATTTT
few	TRBV5-8	TRBJ1-5	-	CASSSQGNQPQHF	TGTGCCAGCAGCTCGCAGGGAAATCAGCCCCAGCATTTT
-	TRBV19	TRBJ2-2	-	CASSIGQNTGELFF	TGTGCCAGTAGTATAGGGCAGAACACCGGGGAGCTGTTTTTT
-	TRBV15	TRBJ2-5	-	CATSLEPGQPLMFQYF	TGTGCCACCAGCCTCGAGCCCGGGCAGCCCCTAATGTTCCAGTACTTC
-	TRBV19	TRBJ2-6	-	CASNGVAGANVLTF	TGTGCCAGTAATGGGGTGGCAGGGGCCAACGTCCTGACTTTC
-	TRBV4-2	TRBJ2-7	TRBD1	CASSQGLGGEYEQYF	TGTGCCAGCAGCCAAGGGCTAGGGGGCGAGTACGAGCAGTACTTC